This T cell receptor (beta chain) originates from a study of blood T cell repertoires in COVID-19. Overall study context: The United States, Italy and Spain supplied acute and convalescent COVID-19 samples. Sample material is recorded as cDNA or gDNA derived from T cells, B-cell-depleted T cells, or PBMCs.

Losses at the gene ends were 10 bases for V and 9 bases for J; bases not matched to a gene: 14. Germline loops: CDR1 MNHEY, CDR2 SVGAGI. This CDR3 comprises 15 residues. As handled by the study authors: For nucleated cells, counts were estimated from reference gene primer amplification. TCRdb's table, derived via immunoSEQ multiplex PCR, lists solely in-frame clones and lacks some. That table gives V, J and clone size, and the DNA gave D and trimming. The sample holds tens of thousands of clones, approximately 88% seen once. The TCR originated in a human donor in a cohort sampled during active COVID-19. The chain recombines TRBV6-5 with TRBJ2-1; 11 bases agree with TRBD1. The sample consisted of peripheral blood. The CDR3 is CATVFGTGGLSEQFF. CDR3 coding DNA: TGTGCCACCGTGTTCGGGACAGGGGGGTTAAGTGAGCAGTTCTTC.